These 9 T cell receptor beta chains share one sample of origin, sequenced in a study of T cells after yellow fever vaccination. TCRdb used MiXCR to reprocess the 5' RACE reads, holding one entry per CDR3 protein. The table shows approximately 510,000 distinct CDR3 sequences, with 21% occurring only once. The sequenced sample was PBMCs, obtained less than 25 days after the first yellow fever vaccination. The receptors here all came from a man aged 18 to 30 who received the YFV17D yellow fever vaccine.

The chain combines TRBV21-1 with TRBJ1-2. TRBV21-1 is termed a pseudogene. This CDR3 is built from 11 residues. CDR3 sequence (DNA): TGTGCCAGCAGCAGGGTCTATGGCTACACCTTC. It specifies CASSRVYGYTF.

The chain links TRBV19 to TRBJ1-5; D is uncertain. Germline CDR1 and CDR2: LNHDA and SQIVND (reference sequence). CDR3 length equals 13 residues. V shed 3 bases and J shed 13 bases, with 16 bases lying between them. CDR3 in amino acids: CASSMGPLGPQHF. CDR3 nucleotide sequence: TGTGCCAGTAGTATGGGCCCCCTTGGGCCGCAGCATTTT.

This clonotype has more than one count but fewer than ten. V and J are TRBV6-1 and TRBJ1-2; TRBD1 is a possible D gene (6 bases). This CDR3 has 15 amino acids. Germline values: CDR1 MNHNS, CDR2 SASEGT. The V end lost 7 bases, the J end lost 3 bases, and 18 bases lay between the germline ends. The CDR3 loop is CASTHWGGPDYGYTF. CDR3 DNA sequence: TGTGCCAGCACCCACTGGGGGGGCCCCGACTATGGCTACACCTTC.

The chain uses TRBV6-5 and TRBJ1-2; D not certain. Germline V gene sequence: CDR1 MNHEY, CDR2 SVGAGI. The CDR3 contains 14 residues. Trimming took off 0 bases at V and 6 bases at J, with 11 bases between the two ends. The CDR3 bases are TGTGCCAGCAGTTACTCGCGGGGAAGTGATGGCTACACCTTC. Protein sequence: CASSYSRGSDGYTF.

This chain uses TRBV5-4 with TRBJ2-3, with D perhaps given as TRBD1 or TRBD2 (7 bases each). Per germline, CDR1 SGHNT and CDR2 YYREEE (reference sequence). Trimming removed 4 bases from V and 2 bases from J, with 17 bases in between. This CDR3 is 16 amino acids long. CDR3 nucleotide sequence: TGTGCCAGCAGCCCTCAGGGGGGGGAGCCCACAGATACGCAGTATTTT. This encodes CASSPQGGEPTDTQYF. The entire variable domain, with the rest obtained from reference TRBV5-4 and TRBJ2-3, is as follows: ETGVTQSPTHLIKTRGQQVTLRCSSQSGHNTVSWYQQALGQGPQFIFQYYREEENGRGNFPPRFSGLQFPNYSSELNVNALELDDSALYLCASSPQGGEPTDTQYFGPGTRLTVL.

For the CDR3, the DNA is TGTGCCAGCAGAACGGGGGGGGAGATCCCCTACGAGCAGTACTTC. It encodes CASRTGGEIPYEQYF. The rearrangement joins TRBV27 to TRBJ2-7, with 8 bases that match TRBD2. CDR3 length: 15 residues. CDR1 MNHEY and CDR2 SMNVEV come from the germline V gene (reference sequence). V dropped 6 bases and J dropped 2; count of bases not matched to a gene: 9.

Ten or more counts support this clonotype. The genes are TRBV12-3 or TRBV12-4 and TRBJ1-2; maybe TRBD1 (5 bases). This CDR3 comprises 14 residues. Trimming stripped 7 bases from V and 0 bases from J, with 12 bases between. The chain's CDR3 is CASTLRQPNYGYTF. The CDR3 DNA is TGTGCCAGCACCCTACGACAGCCTAACTATGGCTACACCTTC.

This clonotype turned up a few times. V usage is TRBV11-2 and J usage is TRBJ2-1, with D unclear. This CDR3 has 12 residues. Trimming removed 6 bases at V and 4 bases at J, with 7 bases between. Germline CDR1 is SGHAT and CDR2 is FQNNGV. CDR3 loop: CASRDGYNEQFF. DNA for the CDR3: TGTGCCAGCAGGGACGGATACAATGAGCAGTTCTTC.

This clonotype showed up just a few times. The chain combines TRBV19 with TRBJ2-4; no definite D call. V was trimmed by 3 bases and J by 1 base, leaving 13 bases between them. The CDR3 has 16 residues. Per the germline V gene, CDR1 is LNHDA and CDR2 is SQIVND (reference sequence). The DNA for the CDR3 is TGTGCCAGTAGTATTGGTATGGGTCTTGCCAAAAACATTCAGTACTTC. Its translation is CASSIGMGLAKNIQYF.